These 13 T cell receptor beta chains were sequenced from one sample in a study of a mutant IDH1 vaccine in newly diagnosed glioma. Time point described: week 35, safety follow-up. Each dose delivered 300 ug of mutant IDH1 20-mer peptide subcutaneously with imiquimod. TCRdb's copy holds only in-frame clones and misses some; the assay was immunoSEQ multiplex PCR. The sample contains around 52,000 clones, roughly four fifths of which appear only once. The antigens of these receptors remain unknown. Sequences were derived from PBMCs, sampled from a glioma patient whose treatment included an IDH1 peptide vaccine. The receptors come from a man aged 35-49 years with glioma.

The chain recombines TRBV7-2 with TRBJ1-3; no definite D call. V shed 4 bases and J shed 1 base, with 11 bases lying between them. From germline, CDR1 is SGHTA and CDR2 FQGNSA. This CDR3 has 15 residues. Here the CDR3 DNA reads TGTGCCAGCAGCTCCTCAGCGGGGTCTGGAAACACCATATATTTT. This translates into CASSSSAGSGNTIYF.

The chain has TRBV28 and TRBJ1-1; maybe TRBD1 (6 bases). V was pared by 5 bases and J by 2 bases, with 9 bases between. The CDR3 is 13 amino acids. CDR1 and CDR2 (germline): MDHEN, SYDVKM. CDR3 sequence (DNA): TGTGCCAGCAGTAGCAGGGGAAACACTGAAGCTTTCTTT. Protein sequence: CASSSRGNTEAFF.

The chain joins TRBV2 to TRBJ2-5; either TRBD1 or TRBD2 may fit D (5 bases each). The ends were cut back, 6 bases at V and 6 bases at J, with 20 bases in the middle. The CDR3 runs 15 residues. Germline CDR1 reads SNHLY; CDR2 reads FYNNEI. The CDR3 protein is CASRASGLGVKTQYF. CDR3 DNA sequence: TGTGCCAGCAGAGCCTCGGGGTTGGGGGTTAAGACCCAGTACTTC.

V and J are TRBV5-1 and TRBJ2-2; no clear D gene. Germline CDR1 and CDR2: SGHRS and YFSETQ. CDR3 length: 15 amino acids. With 0 bases removed from V and 1 base from J, the gap between germline ends came to 7 bases. The CDR3 nucleotides read TGCGCCAGCAGCTTGGCAGCGAAGAACACCGGGGAGCTGTTTTTT. Translation: CASSLAAKNTGELFF.

V gene TRBV19 combines with J gene TRBJ2-5, with TRBD1 matching 7 bases. The germline V gene has CDR1 LNHDA and CDR2 SQIVND (reference sequence). This CDR3 is 16 amino acids long. J gave up 4 bases and V 3 bases, and 11 bases lay outside the gene matches. CDR3 nucleotides: TGTGCCAGTAGTATTGGAACGGCACCAGGGGGAGAGACCCAGTACTTC. Its protein product is CASSIGTAPGGETQYF.

This CDR3 reads CASTPLSLDYGYTF. CDR3 coding DNA: TGTGCCAGCACCCCGCTTAGTTTGGACTATGGCTACACCTTC. The rearrangement joins TRBV11-3 to TRBJ1-2; D not resolved. The germline V gene encodes CDR1 SGHNT and CDR2 YENEEA. This CDR3 spans 14 amino acids. V gave up 7 bases and J gave up 3 bases, with 15 bases separating them.

The V and J genes are TRBV7-9 and TRBJ1-2; no clear D. This CDR3 comprises 15 residues. The germline V gene has CDR1 SEHNR and CDR2 FQNEAQ (reference sequence). Trimming removed 5 bases from V and 2 bases from J, with 15 bases in between. The CDR3 DNA reads as TGTGCCAGCAGCAAAGACGACCTTAACAACTATGGCTACACCTTC. Protein product: CASSKDDLNNYGYTF. Variable domain in full (rest from reference TRBV7-9 and TRBJ1-2): DTGVSQNPRHKITKRGQNVTFRCDPISEHNRLYWYRQTLGQGPEFLTYFQNEAQLEKSRLLSDRFSAERPKGSFSTLEIQRTEQGDSAMYLCASSKDDLNNYGYTFGSGTRLTVV.

In its sample, this clone was seen a few times. V and J are TRBV18 and TRBJ1-2; D unresolved. Trimming pared 2 bases from V and 4 bases from J, leaving 11 bases between. Germline V gene data show CDR1 as KGHSH and CDR2 as LQKENI. CDR3 length equals 14 residues. The CDR3 DNA sequence: TGTGCCAGCTCACCAATGGAGGGCGGCTATGGCTACACCTTC. It is translated as CASSPMEGGYGYTF. The complete variable domain, with remaining parts taken from reference TRBV18 and TRBJ1-2, reads NAGVMQNPRHLVRRRGQEARLRCSPMKGHSHVYWYRQLPEEGLKFMVYLQKENIIDESGMPKERFSAEFPKEGPSILRIQQVVRGDSAAYFCASSPMEGGYGYTFGSGTRLTVV.

The chain is built from TRBV18 and TRBJ2-7, with D perhaps matching TRBD1 or TRBD2 (5 bases each). Germline lookup yields CDR1 KGHSH and CDR2 LQKENI. This CDR3 has 14 amino acids. Trimming left V 3 bases short and J 4 bases short, with 13 bases between. CDR3 sequence (DNA): TGTGCCAGCTCACCTAAGGGACCCGGATACGAGCAGTACTTC. Encoded protein: CASSPKGPGYEQYF.

The genes are TRBV6-1 and TRBJ1-2; perhaps TRBD1 as D (6 bases). V was clipped by 6 bases and J by 8 bases, with 16 bases between them. The V gene's germline CDR1 is MNHNS and CDR2 SASEGT. The length of the CDR3 is 13 residues. This CDR3 reads CASRANREQGYTF. In DNA, the CDR3 is TGTGCCAGCAGGGCGAACAGGGAGCAAGGCTACACCTTC.

The chain joins TRBV14 to TRBJ1-1; D is possibly TRBD1 (5 bases). The CDR3 contains 14 residues. The V and J ends lost 4 bases and 5 bases respectively, with 14 bases between them. CDR1 SGHDN and CDR2 FVKESK come from the germline V gene. CDR3 loop: CASSLVTGQTEAFF. In nucleotides, the CDR3 is TGTGCCAGCAGCCTAGTCACGGGGCAGACTGAAGCTTTCTTT.

Remarks on this clone: Other DNA sequences in the sample encode the same CDR3. This chain uses TRBV2 with TRBJ2-2; TRBD1 matches 8 bases. The CDR3 covers 16 residues. Germline CDR1 reads SNHLY; CDR2 reads FYNNEI. The J segment lost 4 bases and the V segment lost 4 bases, leaving 8 bases of the junction unmatched. This CDR3 reads CASSVSRGPRTGELFF. CDR3 nucleotides: TGTGCCAGCAGTGTGTCCAGGGGGCCCCGCACCGGGGAGCTGTTTTTT.

The rearrangement links TRBV6-1 to TRBJ2-3, with TRBD2 matching 7 bases. V lost 4 bases to trimming and J lost 5 bases; unmatched junction nucleotides: 9. This CDR3 comprises 15 residues. Germline V lookup: CDR1 MNHNS, CDR2 SASEGT. CDR3 sequence (DNA): TGTGCCAGCAGTGCTGGGGGAGGGCCTAGAGATACGCAGTATTTT. Translated: CASSAGGGPRDTQYF.